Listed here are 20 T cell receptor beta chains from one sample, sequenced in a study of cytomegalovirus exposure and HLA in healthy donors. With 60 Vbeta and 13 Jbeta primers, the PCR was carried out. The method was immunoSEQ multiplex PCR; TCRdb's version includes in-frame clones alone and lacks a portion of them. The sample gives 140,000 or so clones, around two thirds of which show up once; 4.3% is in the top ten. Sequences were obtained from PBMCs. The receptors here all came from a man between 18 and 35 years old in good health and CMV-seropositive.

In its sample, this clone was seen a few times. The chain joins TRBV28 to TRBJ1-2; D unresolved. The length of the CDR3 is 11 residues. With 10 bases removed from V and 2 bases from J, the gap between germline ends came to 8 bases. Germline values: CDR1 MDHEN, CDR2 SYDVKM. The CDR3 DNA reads TGTGCCACCGGAGGGAACTATGGCTACACCTTC. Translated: CATGGNYGYTF.

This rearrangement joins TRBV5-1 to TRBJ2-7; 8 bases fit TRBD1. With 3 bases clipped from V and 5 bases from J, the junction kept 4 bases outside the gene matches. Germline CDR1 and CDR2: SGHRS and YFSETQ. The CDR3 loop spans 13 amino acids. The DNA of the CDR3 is TGCGCCAGCAGCTCGGGACAGGCGGACGAGCAGTACTTC. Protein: CASSSGQADEQYF.

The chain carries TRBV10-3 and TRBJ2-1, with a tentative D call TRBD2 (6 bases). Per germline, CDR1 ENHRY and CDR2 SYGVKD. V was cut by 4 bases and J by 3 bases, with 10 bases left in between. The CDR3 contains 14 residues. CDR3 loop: CAISGGTIYNEQFF. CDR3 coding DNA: TGTGCCATCAGTGGCGGGACCATCTACAATGAGCAGTTCTTC.

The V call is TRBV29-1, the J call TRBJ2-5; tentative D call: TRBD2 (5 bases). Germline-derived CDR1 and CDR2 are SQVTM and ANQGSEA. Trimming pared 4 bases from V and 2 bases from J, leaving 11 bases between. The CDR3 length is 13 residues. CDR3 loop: CSVAGGSQETQYF. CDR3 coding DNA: TGCAGCGTTGCGGGCGGGTCGCAAGAGACCCAGTACTTC.

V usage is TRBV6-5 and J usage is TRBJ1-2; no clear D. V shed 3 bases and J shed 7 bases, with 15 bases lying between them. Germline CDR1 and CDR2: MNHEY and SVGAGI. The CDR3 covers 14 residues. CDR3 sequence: CASSYIQGRSGYTF. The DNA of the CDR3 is TGTGCCAGCAGTTATATCCAAGGGAGGTCTGGCTACACCTTC.

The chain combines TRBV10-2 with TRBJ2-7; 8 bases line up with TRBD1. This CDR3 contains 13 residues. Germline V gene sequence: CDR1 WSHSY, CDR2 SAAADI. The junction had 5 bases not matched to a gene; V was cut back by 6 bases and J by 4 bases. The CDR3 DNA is TGCGCCAGCAGAAGACAGGGGTGGTACGAGCAGTACTTC. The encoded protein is CASRRQGWYEQYF.

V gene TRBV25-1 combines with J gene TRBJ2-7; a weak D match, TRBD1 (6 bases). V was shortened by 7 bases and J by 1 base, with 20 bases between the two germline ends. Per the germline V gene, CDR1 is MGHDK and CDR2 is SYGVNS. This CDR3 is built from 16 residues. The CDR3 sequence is CASIGAGTSSSYEQYF. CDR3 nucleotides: TGTGCCAGCATCGGGGCCGGGACAAGCTCATCCTACGAGCAGTACTTC.

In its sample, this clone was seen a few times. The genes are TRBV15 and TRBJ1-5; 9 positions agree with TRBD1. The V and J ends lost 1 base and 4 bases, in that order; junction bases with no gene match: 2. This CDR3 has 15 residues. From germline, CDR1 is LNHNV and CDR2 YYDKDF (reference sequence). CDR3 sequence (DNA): TGTGCCACCAGCAGAGTGACAGGGGGGAATCAGCCCCAGCATTTT. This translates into CATSRVTGGNQPQHF. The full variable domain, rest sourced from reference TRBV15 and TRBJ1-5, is DAMVIQNPRYQVTQFGKPVTLSCSQTLNHNVMYWYQQKSSQAPKLLFHYYDKDFNNEADTPDNFQSRRPNTSFCFLDIRSPGLGDTAMYLCATSRVTGGNQPQHFGDGTRLSIL.

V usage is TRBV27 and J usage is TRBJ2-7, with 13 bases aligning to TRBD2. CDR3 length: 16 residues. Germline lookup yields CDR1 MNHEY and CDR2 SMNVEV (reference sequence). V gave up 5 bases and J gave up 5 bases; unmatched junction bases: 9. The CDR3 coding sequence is TGTGCCAGCAGTCCGCGGACTAGCGGGAGAATCCACGAGCAGTACTTC. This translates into CASSPRTSGRIHEQYF.

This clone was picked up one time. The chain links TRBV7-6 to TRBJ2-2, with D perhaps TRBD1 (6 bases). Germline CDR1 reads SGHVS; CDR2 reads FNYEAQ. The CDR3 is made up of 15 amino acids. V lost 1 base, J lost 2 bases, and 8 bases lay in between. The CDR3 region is CASSLGQENTGELFF. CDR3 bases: TGTGCCAGCAGCTTAGGACAGGAAAACACCGGGGAGCTGTTTTTT.

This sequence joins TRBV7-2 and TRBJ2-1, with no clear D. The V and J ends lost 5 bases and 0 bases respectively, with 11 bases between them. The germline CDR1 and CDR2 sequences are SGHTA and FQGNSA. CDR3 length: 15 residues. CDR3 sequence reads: CASSVALSSYNEQFF. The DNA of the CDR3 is TGTGCCAGCAGCGTTGCCCTGAGCTCCTACAATGAGCAGTTCTTC.

CDR3 sequence: CASSSWTSGTYNEQFF. For the CDR3, the DNA is TGTGCCAGCAGCTCTTGGACTAGCGGGACGTACAATGAGCAGTTCTTC. The V gene is TRBV13, the J gene TRBJ2-1; 12 positions match TRBD2. In germline, CDR1 is PRHDT, CDR2 FYEKMQ (reference sequence). The length of the CDR3 is 16 residues. V lost 4 bases to trimming and J lost 4 bases; unmatched junction nucleotides: 5.

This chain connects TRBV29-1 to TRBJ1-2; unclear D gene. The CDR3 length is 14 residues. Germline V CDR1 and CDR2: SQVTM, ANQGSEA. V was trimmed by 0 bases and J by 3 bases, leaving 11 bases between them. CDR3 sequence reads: CSVEDQAGYYGYTF. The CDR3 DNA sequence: TGCAGCGTTGAAGATCAGGCGGGGTACTATGGCTACACCTTC.

CDR3 loop: CASSILRREAFF. DNA of the CDR3: TGTGCCAGCAGCATTCTCAGGCGAGAAGCTTTCTTT. The chain couples TRBV28 to TRBJ1-1; no reliable D call. Trimming took off 6 bases at V and 8 bases at J, with 13 bases between the two ends. CDR3 length: 12 residues. CDR1 MDHEN and CDR2 SYDVKM come from the germline V gene.

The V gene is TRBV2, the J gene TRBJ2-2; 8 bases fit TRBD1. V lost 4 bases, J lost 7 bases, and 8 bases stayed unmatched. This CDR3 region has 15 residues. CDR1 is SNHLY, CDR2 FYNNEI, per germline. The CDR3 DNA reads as TGTGCCAGCAGTGGGGGCCAGGGGGCTGTCGGGGAGCTGTTTTTT. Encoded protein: CASSGGQGAVGELFF.

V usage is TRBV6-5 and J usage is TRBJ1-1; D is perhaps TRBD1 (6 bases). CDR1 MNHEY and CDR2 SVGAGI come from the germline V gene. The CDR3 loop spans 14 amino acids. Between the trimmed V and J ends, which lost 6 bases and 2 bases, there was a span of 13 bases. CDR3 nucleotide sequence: TGTGCCAGCAGGGACCCGGGACATAACACTGAAGCTTTCTTT. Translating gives CASRDPGHNTEAFF.

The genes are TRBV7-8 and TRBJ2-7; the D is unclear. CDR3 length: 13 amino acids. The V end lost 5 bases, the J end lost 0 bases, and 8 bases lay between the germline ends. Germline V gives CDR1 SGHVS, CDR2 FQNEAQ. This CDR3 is CASSQSNSYEQYF. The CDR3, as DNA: TGTGCCAGCAGCCAATCTAACTCCTACGAGCAGTACTTC.

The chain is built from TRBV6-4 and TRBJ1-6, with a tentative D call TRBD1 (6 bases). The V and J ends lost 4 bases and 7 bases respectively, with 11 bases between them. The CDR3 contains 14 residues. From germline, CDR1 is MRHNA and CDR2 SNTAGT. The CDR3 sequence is CASSVNRVNSPLHF. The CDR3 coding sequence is TGTGCCAGCAGTGTCAACAGGGTGAATTCACCCCTCCACTTT.

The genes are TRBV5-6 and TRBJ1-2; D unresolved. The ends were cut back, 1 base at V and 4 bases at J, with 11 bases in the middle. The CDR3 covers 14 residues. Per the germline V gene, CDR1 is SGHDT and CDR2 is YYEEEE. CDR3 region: CASSLKRGSYGYTF. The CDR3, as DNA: TGTGCCAGCAGCTTGAAGCGGGGTTCCTATGGCTACACCTTC.

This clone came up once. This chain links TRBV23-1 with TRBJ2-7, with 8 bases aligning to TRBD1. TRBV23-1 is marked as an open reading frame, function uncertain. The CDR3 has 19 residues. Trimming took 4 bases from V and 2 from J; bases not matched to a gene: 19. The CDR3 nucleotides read TGCGCCAGCAGTCGCCCAATCGGAAGGCAGCAGGGGGCCACCTACGAGCAGTACTTC. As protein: CASSRPIGRQQGATYEQYF.